A single sample is the source of the 31 T cell receptor beta chains below, sequenced in a study of blood T cell repertoires in COVID-19. The protocol was immunoSEQ multiplex PCR, while the TCRdb copy is restricted to in-frame clones and leaves out a portion. Among approximately 170,000 clones listed, around 81% were seen once. Sequencing input: peripheral blood. The receptors here all came from a human donor with acute or convalescent COVID-19. The donor label of this sample is uncertain.

The chain joins TRBV3-1 (or the pseudogene TRBV3-2) to TRBJ1-4; the D is unclear. The CDR3 has 12 residues. The germline gives CDR1 LGHDT, CDR2 YNNKEL (reference sequence). Between the trimmed V and J ends, which lost 3 bases and 6 bases, there was a span of 5 bases. The CDR3 bases are TGTGCCAGCAGCCAGTCTTATGAAAAACTGTTTTTT. Encoded protein: CASSQSYEKLFF.

This sequence joins TRBV7-6 and TRBJ1-2; D ambiguous. The CDR3 consists of 14 residues. V lost 4 bases and J lost 3, with 12 bases in between. Germline assignment: CDR1 SGHVS and CDR2 FNYEAQ. The CDR3 here is CASSSRAYDYGYTF. DNA for the CDR3: TGTGCCAGCAGCTCTCGCGCCTACGACTATGGCTACACCTTC.

The rearrangement joins TRBV10-3 to TRBJ2-5, with D possibly matching TRBD1 (5 bases). Germline loops: CDR1 ENHRY, CDR2 SYGVKD. Deletions cut 4 bases from V and 5 bases from J, with 8 bases between. The CDR3 is 12 amino acids. CDR3 residues: CAISGGEETQYF. The CDR3 DNA reads TGTGCCATCAGTGGGGGCGAGGAGACCCAGTACTTC.

The V call is TRBV7-9, the J call TRBJ1-3; no clear D. Germline V gene sequence: CDR1 SEHNR, CDR2 FQNEAQ (reference sequence). The CDR3 has 15 amino acids. Trimming stripped 3 bases from V and 4 bases from J, with 13 bases between. Here the CDR3 reads CASSLSATGGNTIYF. The CDR3 DNA is TGTGCCAGCAGCTTGAGTGCGACGGGAGGAAACACCATATATTTT.

This clone has a single count. V and J are TRBV15 and TRBJ2-3, with 7 bases lining up with TRBD2. Germline loops: CDR1 LNHNV, CDR2 YYDKDF (reference sequence). V trimming: 0 bases; J trimming: 7 bases; junction bases outside the gene matches: 4. This CDR3 is built from 14 residues. CDR3 amino acids: CATSRDGGSYTQYF. In nucleotides, the CDR3 is TGTGCCACCAGCAGAGACGGGGGGTCCTATACGCAGTATTTT.

The rearrangement joins TRBV7-2 to TRBJ2-2; maybe TRBD1 (6 bases). This CDR3 contains 15 residues. Germline CDR1 and CDR2: SGHTA and FQGNSA. V was trimmed by 4 bases and J by 6 bases, leaving 15 bases between them. The CDR3 loop is CASSSGVRVSGELFF. The CDR3 DNA reads TGTGCCAGCAGCTCAGGGGTCCGGGTATCCGGGGAGCTGTTTTTT. Full variable domain (outside the CDR3, taken from reference TRBV7-2 and TRBJ2-2): GAGVSQSPSNKVTEKGKDVELRCDPISGHTALYWYRQSLGQGLEFLIYFQGNSAPDKSGLPSDRFSAERTGGSVSTLTIQRTQQEDSAVYLCASSSGVRVSGELFFGEGSRLTVL.

This clone was found once. This chain uses TRBV2 with TRBJ2-2; 7 positions agree with TRBD2. This CDR3 has 13 residues. Germline values: CDR1 SNHLY, CDR2 FYNNEI. Trimming at V came to 3 bases and at J to 6 bases, leaving 1 base not matched to a gene. CDR3 amino acids: CASSESGAGELFF. Here the CDR3 DNA reads TGTGCCAGCAGTGAGAGCGGGGCCGGGGAGCTGTTTTTT.

The count of this clone is one. The J gene is TRBJ2-1, the V gene TRBV9; 13 bases fit TRBD2. V was pared by 4 bases and J by 3 bases, with 7 bases of the junction left unmatched. This CDR3 contains 17 residues. Germline values: CDR1 SGDLS, CDR2 YYNGEE. Written as DNA, the CDR3 is TGTGCCAGCAGCCCGCGACTAGCGGGAGGAAACTACAATGAGCAGTTCTTC. It specifies CASSPRLAGGNYNEQFF.

The chain is built from TRBV3-1 (or the pseudogene TRBV3-2) and TRBJ2-7; 8 nucleotides align to TRBD1. The CDR3 runs 15 residues. V shed 1 base, J shed 6 bases, and the junction held 8 bases outside the gene matches. In germline, CDR1 is LGHDT, CDR2 YNNKEL (reference sequence). In nucleotides, the CDR3 is TGTGCCAGCAGCCAAGTCTCGGACAGGGCCGTCGAGCAGTACTTC. This gives the protein CASSQVSDRAVEQYF.

The V and J genes are TRBV5-1 and TRBJ1-4; D may be TRBD1 (6 bases). Trimming cost V 3 bases and J 3 bases, with 12 bases left between them. The CDR3 contains 15 residues. CDR1 and CDR2 (germline): SGHRS, YFSETQ. For the CDR3, the DNA is TGCGCCAGCAGCTCCCGACAGGCTTCTAATGAAAAACTGTTTTTT. Translating gives CASSSRQASNEKLFF.

The gene calls are TRBV6-5 and TRBJ2-2; TRBD1 agrees at 8 bases. V trimming: 7 bases; J trimming: 7 bases; junction bases outside the gene matches: 2. The CDR3 has 12 amino acids. Per germline, CDR1 MNHEY and CDR2 SVGAGI. The CDR3 nucleotides are TGTGCCAGCAACAGGGGGGACGGGGAGCTGTTTTTT. This encodes CASNRGDGELFF.

J is TRBJ2-1 and V is TRBV6-6; D is possibly TRBD1 (6 bases). The CDR3 is made up of 14 amino acids. V was clipped by 6 bases and J by 0 bases, with 9 bases between them. CDR1 MNHNY and CDR2 SVGAGI come from the germline V gene (reference sequence). The CDR3 DNA reads as TGTGCCAGCAGACAGGGCTCCTCCTACAATGAGCAGTTCTTC. Protein sequence: CASRQGSSYNEQFF.

V and J are TRBV11-3 and TRBJ2-2, with D perhaps TRBD2 (5 bases). The CDR3 sequence is 14 residues long. Germline CDR1 reads SGHNT; CDR2 reads YENEEA. Trimming shortened V by 3 bases and J by 5 bases, and 10 bases separated the two germline ends. The CDR3 loop reads CASSFGGLTGELFF. The CDR3 DNA sequence: TGTGCCAGCAGCTTTGGCGGGCTTACCGGGGAGCTGTTTTTT.

The chain is built from TRBV5-4 and TRBJ2-7; 8 nucleotides agree with TRBD1. The V gene's germline CDR1 is SGHNT and CDR2 YYREEE (reference sequence). Trimming took 4 bases from V and 2 from J; bases not matched to a gene: 2. CDR3 size: 13 residues. The CDR3 loop reads CASSVDRAYEQYF. CDR3 sequence (DNA): TGTGCCAGCAGCGTGGACAGGGCCTACGAGCAGTACTTC.

The chain links TRBV27 to TRBJ2-3; 14 bases map to TRBD2. The CDR3 extends over 15 amino acids. V trimming: 5 bases; J trimming: 11 bases; junction bases outside the gene matches: 9. Per the germline V gene, CDR1 is MNHEY and CDR2 is SMNVEV (reference sequence). CDR3 residues: CASSTGTSGSRKQYF. CDR3 DNA sequence: TGTGCCAGCAGTACCGGGACTAGCGGGAGTAGGAAGCAGTATTTT.

The genes are TRBV5-1 and TRBJ2-1, with TRBD1 matching 9 bases. Germline values: CDR1 SGHRS, CDR2 YFSETQ. The ends lost 5 bases at V and 9 bases at J; junction bases unmatched: 9. The CDR3 totals 14 residues. The CDR3 is CASSINRGLPEQFF. The DNA for the CDR3 is TGCGCCAGCAGTATTAACAGGGGGCTACCTGAGCAGTTCTTC.

This clone turned up a few times. This CDR3 reads CASSRGGVGNTIYF. In nucleotides, the CDR3 is TGTGCCAGCAGCCGAGGAGGGGTAGGAAACACCATATATTTT. The V gene is TRBV14, the J gene TRBJ1-3; tentative D call: TRBD1 (5 bases). This CDR3 is built from 14 residues. Germline assignment: CDR1 SGHDN and CDR2 FVKESK. Between the trimmed V and J ends, which lost 4 bases and 4 bases, there was a span of 11 bases.

This sequence joins TRBV15 and TRBJ1-5, with D possibly being TRBD1 (5 bases). CDR3 length equals 16 residues. Trimming took 0 bases from V and 8 from J, leaving 17 bases between them. Germline CDR1 and CDR2: LNHNV and YYDKDF (reference sequence). The CDR3 region is CATSRDRRAPREPQHF. The CDR3, as DNA: TGTGCCACCAGCAGAGATCGTCGAGCCCCCAGGGAGCCCCAGCATTTT. Variable domain in full (rest from reference TRBV15 and TRBJ1-5): DAMVIQNPRYQVTQFGKPVTLSCSQTLNHNVMYWYQQKSSQAPKLLFHYYDKDFNNEADTPDNFQSRRPNTSFCFLDIRSPGLGDTAMYLCATSRDRRAPREPQHFGDGTRLSIL.

The rearrangement joins TRBV19 to TRBJ2-3, with a tentative D call TRBD1 (7 bases). CDR3 length equals 16 residues. With 3 bases removed from V and 2 bases from J, the gap between germline ends came to 15 bases. Germline values: CDR1 LNHDA, CDR2 SQIVND (reference sequence). Here the CDR3 DNA reads TGTGCCAGTAGTATCCTGGCCAGGGGGGACACAGATACGCAGTATTTT. This encodes CASSILARGDTDTQYF.

As to this clone: The sample contains more than one DNA sequence encoding this CDR3. This sequence joins TRBV5-1 and TRBJ2-3; 9 bases fit TRBD2. This CDR3 is 15 amino acids long. The junction had 2 bases not matched to a gene; V was cut back by 0 bases and J by 3 bases. Germline CDR1 reads SGHRS; CDR2 reads YFSETQ. CDR3 DNA sequence: TGCGCCAGCAGCTTGGAGGCGGGAGGGACAGATACGCAGTATTTT. This gives the protein CASSLEAGGTDTQYF. The full variable domain, rest sourced from reference TRBV5-1 and TRBJ2-3, is KAGVTQTPRYLIKTRGQQVTLSCSPISGHRSVSWYQQTPGQGLQFLFEYFSETQRNKGNFPGRFSGRQFSNSRSEMNVSTLELGDSALYLCASSLEAGGTDTQYFGPGTRLTVL.

The chain links TRBV5-1 to TRBJ2-3; 8 bases line up with TRBD2. This CDR3 region has 16 residues. The germline V gene encodes CDR1 SGHRS and CDR2 YFSETQ. After removal of 4 bases from V and 6 bases from J, the junction contained 13 bases not matched to a gene. CDR3 sequence: CASSPPGGAVADTQYF. The CDR3 nucleotides are TGCGCCAGCAGCCCCCCCGGGGGGGCCGTGGCTGATACGCAGTATTTT.

This chain connects TRBV29-1 to TRBJ2-3; D uncertain. The CDR3 spans 12 residues. Germline V gives CDR1 SQVTM, CDR2 ANQGSEA. Trimming pared 3 bases from V and 5 bases from J, leaving 9 bases between. This CDR3 reads CSVESGGDTQYF. The CDR3 coding sequence is TGCAGCGTTGAGTCCGGCGGAGATACGCAGTATTTT.

The rearrangement links TRBV9 to TRBJ2-2, with 11 positions matching TRBD2. Germline loops: CDR1 SGDLS, CDR2 YYNGEE. Trimming took 6 bases from V and 4 from J; bases not matched to a gene: 23. The CDR3 runs 21 residues. CDR3 in amino acids: CASTETHGTSGITGVTGELFF. The CDR3, as DNA: TGTGCCAGCACCGAGACGCATGGGACTAGCGGTATAACAGGGGTCACCGGGGAGCTGTTTTTT.

There are a few counts of this clone. The chain recombines TRBV21-1 with TRBJ2-7; TRBD1 is the table's D call and was not checked against the DNA. TRBV21-1 is a recognized pseudogene. The CDR3 sequence is 15 residues long. CDR3 DNA: TGTGCCAGCAGCAAAGCTACCAGTGGCTCCTACGAGCAGTACTTC. Protein product: CASSKATSGSYEQYF.

The V and J genes are TRBV5-1 and TRBJ2-7; 10 nucleotides match TRBD1. The CDR3 extends over 15 amino acids. The V gene's germline CDR1 is SGHRS and CDR2 YFSETQ. The V gene end was trimmed by 3 bases and the J gene end by 6 bases; junction bases not matched to a gene: 9. The CDR3 spells CASSSRQGAPAEQYF. Written as DNA, the CDR3 is TGCGCCAGCAGCTCCCGACAGGGGGCCCCCGCCGAGCAGTACTTC.

This chain uses TRBV6-5 with TRBJ2-7; the match to TRBD1 covers 8 bases. Per germline, CDR1 MNHEY and CDR2 SVGAGI. This CDR3 region has 13 residues. Trimming removed 7 bases from V and 2 bases from J; junction bases left unmatched: 4. CDR3 protein: CASKPDRAYEQYF. The CDR3 DNA follows: TGTGCCAGCAAACCGGACAGGGCCTACGAGCAGTACTTC.

The V and J genes are TRBV9 and TRBJ2-7; TRBD2 aligns across 14 bases. Germline CDR1 reads SGDLS; CDR2 reads YYNGEE. The CDR3 is 14 residues long. With V trimmed by 3 bases and J by 9 bases, 5 bases remained unmatched. CDR3 in amino acids: CASSEGLAGELQYF. In DNA, the CDR3 is TGTGCCAGCAGCGAGGGACTAGCGGGAGAGTTGCAGTACTTC.

The chain is built from TRBV4-2 and TRBJ2-3; D possibly corresponds to TRBD2 (6 bases). Per the germline V gene, CDR1 is LGHNA and CDR2 is YNFKEQ. The CDR3 is 18 amino acids. Trimming took 1 base from V and 0 from J, leaving 17 bases between them. This CDR3 is CASSQVDWRGLSTDTQYF. CDR3 nucleotide sequence: TGTGCCAGCAGCCAAGTCGATTGGCGGGGTCTTAGCACAGATACGCAGTATTTT.

This chain connects TRBV3-1 (or the pseudogene TRBV3-2) to TRBJ1-1, with TRBD1 as a possible D gene (5 bases). Germline CDR1 is LGHDT and CDR2 is YNNKEL (reference sequence). The CDR3 covers 15 residues. V was pared by 3 bases and J by 1 base, with 12 bases between. The DNA for the CDR3 is TGTGCCAGCAGCCATAAAGGGGTAGGGAACACTGAAGCTTTCTTT. Amino acids: CASSHKGVGNTEAFF.

The chain has TRBV6-5 and TRBJ1-1, with D perhaps TRBD1 (5 bases). V was trimmed by 8 bases and J by 3 bases, leaving 16 bases between them. The CDR3 spans 14 residues. CDR1 MNHEY and CDR2 SVGAGI come from the germline V gene. CDR3: CASHSAGGDTEAFF. The DNA of the CDR3 is TGTGCCAGCCACAGCGCCGGGGGGGACACTGAAGCTTTCTTT.

This chain joins TRBV6-5 and TRBJ2-3, with 13 positions matching TRBD2. From germline, CDR1 is MNHEY and CDR2 SVGAGI. The CDR3 loop spans 15 amino acids. V shed 6 bases, J shed 1 base, and the junction held 1 base outside the gene matches. CDR3 sequence: CASRGLAGRTDTQYF. CDR3 coding DNA: TGTGCCAGCAGGGGACTAGCGGGACGCACAGATACGCAGTATTTT.